The present entry profiles one T cell receptor beta chain with its context. CDR1 and CDR2 (germline): SGHRS, YFSETQ. The CDR3 covers 16 residues. V lost 1 base, J lost 0 bases, and 4 bases stayed unmatched. These data belong to a study of blood T cell repertoires in COVID-19. Overall study: Samples came from the United States, Italy and Spain, spanning acute and convalescent COVID-19. In each case, the material was cDNA or gDNA derived from T cells, B-cell-depleted T cells, or PBMCs.

Original methodology: Amplification with reference gene primers provided the estimates of nucleated cell counts. Assay: immunoSEQ multiplex PCR; the TCRdb copy retains only in-frame clones and omits some. That table is the source of V, J and clone size, and D and trimming were worked out from the DNA. The table has some 110,000 clones, more than 75% seen once. The chain couples TRBV5-1 to TRBJ2-7, with 10 bases that match TRBD2. The sequencing sample was made of peripheral blood. The sequence was obtained from a human donor in a cohort sampled during active COVID-19. The CDR3 bases are TGCGCCAGCAGCTTGAGGACTAGCGGAAGCTCCTACGAGCAGTACTTC. Its protein is CASSLRTSGSSYEQYF. The full variable domain, with the rest looked up from reference TRBV5-1 and TRBJ2-7, is KAGVTQTPRYLIKTRGQQVTLSCSPISGHRSVSWYQQTPGQGLQFLFEYFSETQRNKGNFPGRFSGRQFSNSRSEMNVSTLELGDSALYLCASSLRTSGSSYEQYFGPGTRLTVT.